The subject of this entry is one TCR beta chain. Its antigen is unknown. In germline, CDR1 is SQVTM, CDR2 ANQGSEA. The CDR3 has 12 residues. V lost 6 bases to trimming and J lost 5 bases; unmatched junction nucleotides: 6. The PCR used 60 Vbeta and 13 Jbeta primers. Method: immunoSEQ multiplex PCR; TCRdb's copy keeps in-frame clones and lacks some. The data contain around 150,000 clones, about 86% of them singletons. The entry originates in a study of cytomegalovirus exposure and HLA in healthy donors. Looking at the study overall: There were roughly 120 million unique TCR beta sequences, drawn from about 179 million T cells, in an earlier analysis.

Donors likely had unrecorded immune exposures despite being nominally healthy when sampled. Study-wide findings and caveats: The classifier reportedly diagnosed cytomegalovirus status with high specificity and sensitivity. TCR beta sequences reportedly predicted most subjects' HLA-A and HLA-B alleles accurately.

The receptor was derived from a man aged 35 to 55 in good health and CMV-seropositive. The sequenced material came from PBMCs. This chain uses TRBV29-1 with TRBJ1-1; the match to TRBD1 covers 7 bases. CDR3 nucleotide sequence: TGCAGCGTGACAGGGCTGGTGACTGAAGCTTTCTTT. Protein product: CSVTGLVTEAFF.